This T cell receptor beta chain appears in the sequencing data of a study of Ad26.COV2.S vaccination and SARS-CoV-2 variants. About the research overall: The authors gave Ad26.COV2.S intramuscularly, either once or twice 56 days apart. General study findings and limits: Across vaccine and placebo recipients, the breadth of non-spike TCRs was similar. Marked by substantial breadth, spike-specific CD8+ and CD4+ T cell responses were reportedly seen after vaccination.

Here immunoSEQ multiplex PCR was the method, and the copy in TCRdb shows in-frame clones only, minus some. The data show around 300,000 clones, with 88% seen just once and 6.4% held by the top ten. Trimming removed 5 bases at V and 6 bases at J, with 11 bases between. The CDR3 extends over 13 amino acids. There are a few counts of this clone. What it recognizes is unknown. Specified treatment: 15 to 20 received Ad26.COV2.S at low or high dose, single or two shots; about 5 received placebo; per-sample allocation not given. Day 63 after the first vaccine or placebo injection was the time point for sampling. Based in Boston, the donor was an adult of 18-55 years.

The chain uses TRBV12-3 or TRBV12-4 and TRBJ1-5; D unresolved. The sample in question was peripheral blood, obtained in a trial of Ad26.COV2.S vaccine versus placebo. The receptor was derived from a person between 18 and 65 years old who received the Ad26.COV2.S COVID-19 vaccine or a placebo. In DNA form, the CDR3 reads TGTGCCAGCAGTACGTTGATAGGTCAGCCCCAGCATTTT. Its translation: CASSTLIGQPQHF.